The 19 T cell receptor beta chains below come from one sample, sequenced in a study of blood T cell repertoires in COVID-19. Method: immunoSEQ multiplex PCR; TCRdb's copy keeps in-frame clones and lacks some. The sample lists under 350,000 clones; approximately 88% were seen once. The sequenced sample was PBMCs or T cells enriched from blood (not recorded which). The receptors derive from a woman between 40 and 50 years old who had recovered from COVID-19.

This clone has only one observation. The chain joins TRBV29-1 to TRBJ2-1, with a tentative D call TRBD1 (6 bases). The CDR3 runs 13 residues. The V end lost 6 bases, the J end lost 4 bases, and 13 bases lay between the germline ends. Germline CDR1 SQVTM, CDR2 ANQGSEA. DNA for the CDR3: TGCAGCGTCCCGGGACACCTATACAATGAGCAGTTCTTC. Residues: CSVPGHLYNEQFF.

The chain combines TRBV3-1 (or the pseudogene TRBV3-2) with TRBJ1-2; the D is unclear. This CDR3 spans 13 amino acids. V was pared by 1 base and J by 8 bases, with 11 bases between. The V gene's germline CDR1 is LGHDT and CDR2 YNNKEL (reference sequence). The CDR3 here is CASSQGVSGGYTF. The CDR3 region has the DNA TGTGCCAGCAGCCAAGGCGTTAGCGGGGGCTACACCTTC.

The J gene is TRBJ2-1, the V gene TRBV9; no definite D call. Germline V CDR1 and CDR2: SGDLS, YYNGEE. Trimming shortened V by 0 bases and J by 4 bases, and 8 bases separated the two germline ends. This CDR3 comprises 14 residues. The CDR3 DNA follows: TGTGCCAGCAGCGTAGAAGCAATGTACAATGAGCAGTTCTTC. It codes for CASSVEAMYNEQFF.

This chain joins TRBV5-1 and TRBJ2-2; 9 bases are shared with TRBD1. This CDR3 comprises 18 residues. In germline, CDR1 is SGHRS, CDR2 YFSETQ. V lost 4 bases to trimming and J lost 5 bases; unmatched junction nucleotides: 15. The CDR3 is CASSTMGTGGAWTGELFF. The CDR3 nucleotides read TGCGCCAGCAGCACAATGGGTACAGGGGGCGCGTGGACCGGGGAGCTGTTTTTT.

The chain combines TRBV2 with TRBJ1-6, with 9 bases that match TRBD1. Germline V gives CDR1 SNHLY, CDR2 FYNNEI. The CDR3 extends over 14 amino acids. After removal of 6 bases from V and 7 bases from J, the junction contained 4 bases not matched to a gene. This CDR3 reads CASSLTGGNSPLHF. The CDR3 DNA reads as TGTGCCAGCAGCTTGACAGGGGGGAATTCACCCCTCCACTTT.

V and J are TRBV6-2 or TRBV6-3 and TRBJ1-2; D gene uncertain. The CDR3 has 11 residues. Germline V gene data show CDR1 as MNHEY and CDR2 as SVGEGT. V lost 2 bases and J 7 bases, leaving 5 bases between the germline ends. In DNA, the CDR3 is TGTGCCAGCAGTTACCGGGGTGGCTACACCTTC. It yields the protein CASSYRGGYTF.

A few counts support this clone. The V call is TRBV6-2 or TRBV6-3, the J call TRBJ2-7; 8 bases align to TRBD1. This CDR3 region has 14 residues. Germline V CDR1 and CDR2: MNHEY, SVGEGT. The ends lost 6 bases at V and 4 bases at J; junction bases unmatched: 8. The CDR3 reads CASSLGQGRYEQYF. In DNA, the CDR3 is TGTGCCAGCAGCCTCGGACAGGGTCGGTACGAGCAGTACTTC.

The V gene is TRBV6-5, the J gene TRBJ2-7; no firm D call. The germline V gene has CDR1 MNHEY and CDR2 SVGAGI. Trimming took off 6 bases at V and 7 bases at J, with 16 bases between the two ends. The CDR3 has 13 amino acids. For the CDR3, the DNA is TGTGCCAGCAGCCCATCCCTGAGGTCTGAGCAGTACTTC. It is translated as CASSPSLRSEQYF.

The CDR3 loop is CASSRGIEDSPLHF. For the CDR3, the DNA is TGTGCCAGCAGTAGGGGAATAGAGGATTCACCCCTCCACTTT. This chain connects TRBV25-1 to TRBJ1-6; perhaps TRBD1 as D (5 bases). This CDR3 is 14 amino acids long. Germline V gives CDR1 MGHDK, CDR2 SYGVNS. V was pared by 5 bases and J by 8 bases, with 13 bases between.

J is TRBJ2-1 and V is TRBV5-1, with a weak D call TRBD1 (6 bases). The V end was cut by 1 base, the J end by 9 bases, with 14 bases between. This CDR3 is built from 14 residues. The germline V gene encodes CDR1 SGHRS and CDR2 YFSETQ. CDR3 protein: CASSLFQGKSEQFF. The CDR3 DNA follows: TGCGCCAGCAGCTTGTTTCAGGGGAAAAGTGAGCAGTTCTTC.

The chain carries TRBV6-2 or TRBV6-3 and TRBJ2-5; 8 bases fit TRBD2. The CDR3 totals 15 residues. The ends lost 1 base at V and 1 base at J; junction bases unmatched: 2. Germline V gene data show CDR1 as MNHEY and CDR2 as SVGEGT. The CDR3 sequence: CASSYWREVQETQYF. CDR3 bases: TGTGCCAGCAGTTACTGGCGGGAGGTCCAAGAGACCCAGTACTTC.

The chain has TRBV6-2 or TRBV6-3 and TRBJ2-7, with 14 bases that match TRBD2. The CDR3 runs 18 residues. Germline CDR1 reads MNHEY; CDR2 reads SVGEGT. V shed 6 bases, J shed 5 bases, and the junction held 15 bases outside the gene matches. The CDR3 protein is CASSPHRTSGRNSHEQYF. DNA for the CDR3: TGTGCCAGCAGCCCTCATAGGACTAGCGGGAGGAATTCCCACGAGCAGTACTTC.

This chain connects TRBV6-5 to TRBJ1-2; possible D gene TRBD1, 6 bases. Germline V lookup: CDR1 MNHEY, CDR2 SVGAGI. This CDR3 has 14 residues. V was shortened by 4 bases and J by 7 bases, with 16 bases between the two germline ends. The CDR3 is CASSSNSGEGGYTF. CDR3 DNA sequence: TGTGCCAGCAGTTCTAACTCAGGGGAGGGTGGCTACACCTTC.

The chain employs TRBV19 and TRBJ1-2; 8 nucleotides line up with TRBD1. The CDR3 runs to 14 residues. Unmatched junction bases numbered 10, after V lost 5 bases and J lost 8 bases. CDR1 is LNHDA and CDR2 is SQIVND in the germline V gene (reference sequence). The chain's CDR3 is CASSPPGQVLGYTF. The CDR3 coding sequence is TGTGCCAGTAGTCCACCGGGACAGGTTCTCGGCTACACCTTC.

The chain is built from TRBV6-5 and TRBJ1-1; TRBD1 aligns across 7 bases. The V gene end was trimmed by 1 base and the J gene end by 4 bases; junction bases not matched to a gene: 9. This CDR3 region has 16 residues. CDR1 MNHEY and CDR2 SVGAGI come from the germline V gene. This chain's CDR3 is CASSYYFLQGGTEAFF. CDR3 coding DNA: TGTGCCAGCAGTTACTATTTCCTTCAGGGGGGCACTGAAGCTTTCTTT.

There are a few counts of this clone. The V call is TRBV5-1, the J call TRBJ1-4, with D possibly matching TRBD1 (5 bases). The CDR3 has 15 amino acids. The ends were cut back, 2 bases at V and 0 bases at J, with 8 bases in the middle. Germline assignment: CDR1 SGHRS and CDR2 YFSETQ. The CDR3 region has the DNA TGCGCCAGCAGCTTTGGAGGGGCAACTAATGAAAAACTGTTTTTT. It is translated as CASSFGGATNEKLFF.

This rearrangement joins TRBV28 to TRBJ2-1; 8 bases line up with TRBD2. CDR3 length equals 15 residues. CDR1 and CDR2 from the germline V gene are MDHEN and SYDVKM. Trimming removed 6 bases from V and 0 bases from J; junction bases left unmatched: 4. The CDR3 protein is CASSERGSSYNEQFF. CDR3 nucleotide sequence: TGTGCCAGCAGCGAGCGGGGGAGCTCCTACAATGAGCAGTTCTTC.

The DNA of the CDR3 is TGTGCCAGCAGCAAATTCGACTATGGCTACACCTTC. Protein product: CASSKFDYGYTF. The chain recombines TRBV7-2 with TRBJ1-2; D gene uncertain. The CDR3 consists of 12 residues. V lost 5 bases to trimming and J lost 3 bases, with 7 bases between them. Germline V gene lookup returns CDR1 SGHTA and CDR2 FQGNSA.

The V call is TRBV3-1 (or the pseudogene TRBV3-2), the J call TRBJ1-2; TRBD1 matches at 8 bases. Losses at the gene ends were 4 bases for V and 8 bases for J; bases not matched to a gene: 9. This CDR3 has 14 amino acids. Per germline, CDR1 LGHDT and CDR2 YNNKEL (reference sequence). CDR3 nucleotides: TGTGCCAGCAGCCGGACGGACAGGGTCGGGGGCTACACCTTC. Translating it yields CASSRTDRVGGYTF.